The rows below give T cell receptor beta chains drawn from one sample of a study of blood T cell repertoires in COVID-19. Using immunoSEQ multiplex PCR, the repertoire was profiled, and TCRdb retains in-frame clones only, with some absent. Of roughly 180,000 clones listed, approximately 85% are singletons. Sequences were obtained from peripheral blood. The origin of the receptors is a woman aged 60-75 years with COVID-19, enrolled during active disease. Both conserved end residues are part of each CDR3. The D gene is left open where the match is weak. Clone size, where shown, is once, few, many, or a class for clones that have expanded.

v_gene	j_gene	abundance	d_gene	CDR3nt	CDR3aa
TRBV7-2	TRBJ1-2	-	-	TGTGCCAGTCTTGGGCCAGGATCTAACTATGGCTACACCTTC	CASLGPGSNYGYTF
TRBV19	TRBJ2-1	once	TRBD2	TGTGCCAGTACCGTCACTAGCGGGGGATTCAATGAGCAGTTCTTC	CASTVTSGGFNEQFF
TRBV6-4	TRBJ2-2	-	-	TGTGCCAGCTCGCGGGAAACGAACACCGGGGAGCTGTTTTTT	CASSRETNTGELFF
TRBV18	TRBJ2-1	-	-	TGTGCCAGCCTCGCGGAGGCCCGACCTTCCTACAATGAGCAGTTCTTC	CASLAEARPSYNEQFF
TRBV7-8	TRBJ1-5	-	TRBD1	TGTGCCAGCAGCTGGGACAGATTTTCTCAGCCCCAGCATTTT	CASSWDRFSQPQHF
TRBV3-1/TRBV3-2	TRBJ1-5	few	TRBD1	TGTGCCAGCAGCCCTACAGGGGGCCCAAATCAGCCCCAGCATTTT	CASSPTGGPNQPQHF
TRBV11-3	TRBJ2-6	-	TRBD2	TGTGCCAGCAGCCTCGGGGGGAACGGGGCCAACGTCCTGACTTTC	CASSLGGNGANVLTF
TRBV4-2	TRBJ2-4	-	TRBD2	TGTGCCAGCAGCCAAGATAGGACTAGCGGCCAACTAGCCAAAAACATTCAGTACTTC	CASSQDRTSGQLAKNIQYF
TRBV19	TRBJ1-5	-	-	TGTGCCAGTTCTTCGACAGAAAATCAGCCCCAGCATTTT	CASSSTENQPQHF
TRBV3-1/TRBV3-2	TRBJ2-5	-	TRBD1	TGTGCCAGCAGCCATGAGGGGGCCCAAGAGACCCAGTACTTC	CASSHEGAQETQYF
TRBV6-1	TRBJ1-1	-	TRBD1	TGTGCCAGCAGTGAAGCGACAGGGTTGACAGCTTTCTTT	CASSEATGLTAFF
TRBV5-1	TRBJ2-2	-	-	TGCGCCAGCAGCCCCGGATCGGCAGGGCTTACCGGGGAGCTGTTTTTT	CASSPGSAGLTGELFF
TRBV5-4	TRBJ1-5	-	TRBD1	TGTGCCAGCAGCTTGGGGGGACAGAGCAATCAGCCCCAGCATTTT	CASSLGGQSNQPQHF